This TCR beta chain was captured in a study of OX40 agonist ivuxolimab in advanced cancers. At the level of the whole study: Ivuxolimab was an agonistic, fully human IgG2 monoclonal antibody directed against OX40 (CD134), a costimulatory receptor. Partial responses occurred in three dose-escalation patients, of whom one had hepatocellular carcinoma and two had cutaneous melanoma. The paper describes the monotherapy dose-escalation part (N ≈ 51 patients) of the phase I trial of ivuxolimab. Among the roughly 50 dose-escalation patients, about 20 had hepatocellular carcinoma, roughly 15 melanoma, 9 renal cell carcinoma and 9 head and neck cancer. Intravenous ivuxolimab was administered to patients every 2 weeks at six dose levels: 0.01, 0.1, 0.3, 1.5, 3 and 10 mg/kg. The purpose of peripheral TCRbeta sequencing was to test whether ivuxolimab changed TCR sequence diversity and led to clonal T-cell expansion. The dose-escalation cohort was 82.7% male with a mean age of approximately 60 years, ranging from 23 to 79. Patients were allowed to have had prior anti-PD-1, anti-PD-L1 or anti-CTLA-4 therapy, and approximately 37% of the dose-escalation patients had been treated with checkpoint inhibitors. The research as a whole found: In the 0.1-3.0 mg/kg groups, partial responders were among the patients with the lowest normalized peripheral clonal expansion, particularly in CD8+ T cells. On average, CD8+ T cells showed more expanded clones than CD4+ T cells after ivuxolimab. The antigen specificity of the peripheral T cells that underwent clonal expansion was not determined. At doses from 0.1 to 3.0 mg/kg, clonal expansion was seen in both CD4+ and CD8+ blood T cells between baseline and week 6. Low levels of normalized T-cell clonal expansion were also seen in some nonresponding patients.

Of note for this clone: This receptor's antigen is unknown. Base qualities are not provided; no much larger clone lies one nucleotide away.

The trial excluded patients who had a history of autoimmune disease or were on systemic immunosuppression. Peripheral blood for TCR sequencing was drawn from every dose cohort at baseline, at cycle 4 day 1 and at cycle 7 day 1. Samples came from an open-label, multicenter, first-in-human phase I dose-escalation trial of ivuxolimab. The trial enrolled adults with locally advanced or metastatic head and neck squamous cell, hepatocellular, melanoma or renal cell carcinoma. Before TCR sequencing, CD4+ and CD8+ T cells were separately sorted from peripheral blood. To sequence the TCRbeta CDR3 region, genomic DNA was isolated from the sorted cells. The immunoSEQ Assay was used for sequencing of TCRbeta CDR3 regions. Sourced from immuneACCESS, this table was stored by TCRdb with only in-frame sequences that have V and J called. A share of the clones is absent; for the studies checked, an unresolved V gene accounts for under half, and the remainder has no known explanation. Recorded for this sample are some 54,000 clones; approximately 84% of them occurred a single time. The top ten clones comprise approximately 1.2% of the sample.

The sequence was collected from an adult with an advanced solid tumor such as melanoma, head and neck, liver or kidney cancer. The sequencing here drew on CD4+ or CD8+ T cells sorted from blood, taken in a trial of the OX40 agonist ivuxolimab.

The encoded CDR3 is CASSAGLAALNEQFF. In nucleotides, the sequence is TGCGCCAGCAGCGCGGGACTAGCGGCCCTCAATGAGCAGTTCTTC. The rearranged chain carries TRBV5-1 and TRBJ2-1; 11 bases in the junction line up with TRBD2. Taken from cysteine to phenylalanine, the CDR3 has 15 residues. Only the CDR3 DNA stays, 45 bases, in frame from base 1. Clipping removes 4 bases from V and 6 bases from J, with 6 as the unmatched junction base count. The CDR1 and CDR2 encoded by the germline V gene are SGHRS and YFSETQ.